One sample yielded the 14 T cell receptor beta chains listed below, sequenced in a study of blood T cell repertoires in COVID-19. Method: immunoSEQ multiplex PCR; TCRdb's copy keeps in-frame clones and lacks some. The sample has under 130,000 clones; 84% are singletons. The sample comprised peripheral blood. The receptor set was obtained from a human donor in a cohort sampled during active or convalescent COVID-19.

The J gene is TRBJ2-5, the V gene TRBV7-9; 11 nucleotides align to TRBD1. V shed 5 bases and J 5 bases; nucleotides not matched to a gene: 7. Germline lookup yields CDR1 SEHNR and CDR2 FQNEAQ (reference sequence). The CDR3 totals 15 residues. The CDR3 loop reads CASSPWTGGGETQYF. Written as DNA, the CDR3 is TGTGCCAGCAGCCCGTGGACAGGGGGCGGTGAGACCCAGTACTTC.

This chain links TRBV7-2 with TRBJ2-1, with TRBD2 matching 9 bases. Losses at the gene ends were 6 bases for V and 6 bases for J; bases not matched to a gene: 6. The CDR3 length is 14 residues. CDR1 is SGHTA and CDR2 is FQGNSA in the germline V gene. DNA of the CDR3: TGTGCCAGCAGGCTAGCGGGGAGGACCAATGAGCAGTTCTTC. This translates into CASRLAGRTNEQFF.

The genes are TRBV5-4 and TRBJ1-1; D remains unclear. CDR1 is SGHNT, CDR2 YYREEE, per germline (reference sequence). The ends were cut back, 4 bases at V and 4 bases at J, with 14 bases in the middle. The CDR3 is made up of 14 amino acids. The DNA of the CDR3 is TGTGCCAGCAGCCCCGATGCGGTCGTCACTGAAGCTTTCTTT. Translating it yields CASSPDAVVTEAFF.

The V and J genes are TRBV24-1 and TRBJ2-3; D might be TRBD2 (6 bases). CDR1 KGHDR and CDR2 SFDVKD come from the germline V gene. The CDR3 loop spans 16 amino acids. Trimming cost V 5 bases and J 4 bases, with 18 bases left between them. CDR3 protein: CATSAAVGGLADTQYF. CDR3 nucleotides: TGTGCCACCAGTGCCGCGGTGGGGGGTTTGGCAGATACGCAGTATTTT.

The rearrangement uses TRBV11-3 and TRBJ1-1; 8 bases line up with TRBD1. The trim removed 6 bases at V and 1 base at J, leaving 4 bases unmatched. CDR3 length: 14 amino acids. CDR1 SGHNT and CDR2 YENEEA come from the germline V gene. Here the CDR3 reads CASSPGTGNTEAFF. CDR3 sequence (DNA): TGTGCCAGCAGTCCCGGGACAGGGAACACTGAAGCTTTCTTT. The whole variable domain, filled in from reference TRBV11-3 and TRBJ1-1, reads EAGVVQSPRYKIIEKKQPVAFWCNPISGHNTLYWYLQNLGQGPELLIRYENEEAVDDSQLPKDRFSAERLKGVDSTLKIQPAELGDSAVYLCASSPGTGNTEAFFGQGTRLTVV.

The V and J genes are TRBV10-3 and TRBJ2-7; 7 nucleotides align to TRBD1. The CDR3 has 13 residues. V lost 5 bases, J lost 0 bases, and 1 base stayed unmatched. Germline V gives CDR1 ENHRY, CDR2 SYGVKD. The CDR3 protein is CAISNRGSYEQYF. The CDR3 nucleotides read TGTGCCATCAGTAACAGGGGCTCCTACGAGCAGTACTTC.

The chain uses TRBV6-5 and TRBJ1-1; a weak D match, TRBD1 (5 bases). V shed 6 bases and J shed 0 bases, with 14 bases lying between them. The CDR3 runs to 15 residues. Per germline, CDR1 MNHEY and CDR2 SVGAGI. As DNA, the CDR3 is TGTGCCAGCAGGGGGGGGATAGAGATGAACACTGAAGCTTTCTTT. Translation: CASRGGIEMNTEAFF.

The chain's CDR3 is CATSDPNDTGGAYNEQFF. DNA of the CDR3: TGTGCCACCAGTGATCCCAATGATACAGGTGGCGCCTACAATGAGCAGTTCTTC. This sequence joins TRBV24-1 and TRBJ2-1, with D maybe TRBD1 (5 bases). The germline CDR1 and CDR2 sequences are KGHDR and SFDVKD. This CDR3 spans 18 amino acids. V was cut by 3 bases and J by 2 bases, with 19 bases left in between.

The CDR3 spells CASTLTGTTEAFF. The CDR3 DNA sequence: TGTGCCAGCACTCTGACAGGGACCACTGAAGCTTTCTTT. The J gene is TRBJ1-1, the V gene TRBV12-3 or TRBV12-4; 7 nucleotides line up with TRBD1. The J segment lost 4 bases and the V segment lost 7 bases, leaving 6 bases of the junction unmatched. The CDR3 consists of 13 residues.

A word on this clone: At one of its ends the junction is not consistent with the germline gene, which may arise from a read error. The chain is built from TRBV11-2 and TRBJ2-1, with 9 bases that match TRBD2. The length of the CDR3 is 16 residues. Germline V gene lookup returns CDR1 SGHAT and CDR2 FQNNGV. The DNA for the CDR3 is TGTGCCAGCAGCCTAGATGGCGGGGGGGTGATGAATGAGCAGTTCTTC. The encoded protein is CASSLDGGGVMNEQFF.

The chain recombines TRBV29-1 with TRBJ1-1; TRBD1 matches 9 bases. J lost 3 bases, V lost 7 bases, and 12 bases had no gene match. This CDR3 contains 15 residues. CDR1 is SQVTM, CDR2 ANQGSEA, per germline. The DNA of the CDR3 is TGCAGCGCTACTCCGGGACAGGGATCGCACACTGAAGCTTTCTTT. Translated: CSATPGQGSHTEAFF.

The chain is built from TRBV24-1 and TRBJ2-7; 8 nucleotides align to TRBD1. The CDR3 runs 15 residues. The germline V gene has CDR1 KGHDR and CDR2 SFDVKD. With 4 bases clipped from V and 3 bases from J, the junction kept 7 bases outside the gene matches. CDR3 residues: CATSDVTGAHYEQYF. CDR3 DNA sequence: TGTGCCACCAGTGACGTGACAGGGGCTCACTACGAGCAGTACTTC.

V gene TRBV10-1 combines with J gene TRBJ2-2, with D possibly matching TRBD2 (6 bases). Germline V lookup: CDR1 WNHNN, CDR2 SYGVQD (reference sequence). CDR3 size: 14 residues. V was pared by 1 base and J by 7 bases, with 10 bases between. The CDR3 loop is CASSELVAVGELFF. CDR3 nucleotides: TGCGCCAGCAGTGAGTTGGTAGCGGTCGGGGAGCTGTTTTTT.

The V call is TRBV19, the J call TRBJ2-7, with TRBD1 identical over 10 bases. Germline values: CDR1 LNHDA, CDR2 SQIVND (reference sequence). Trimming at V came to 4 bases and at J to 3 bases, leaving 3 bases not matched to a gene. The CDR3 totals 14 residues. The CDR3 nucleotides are TGTGCCAGTAGTAGCGGACAGGGGGGCTACGAGCAGTACTTC. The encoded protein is CASSSGQGGYEQYF.